This entry concerns a single TCR beta chain. This CDR3 has 14 amino acids. From germline, CDR1 is SGHAT and CDR2 FQNNGV. The germline V and J ends were trimmed by 5 bases and 6 bases, with 16 bases remaining between them. TCRdb's table, derived via immunoSEQ multiplex PCR, lists solely in-frame clones and lacks some. The data show 250,000 to 350,000 clones, 70% to 85% seen once. This specimen comes from a study of blood T cell repertoires in COVID-19. The sequencing sample was made of peripheral blood. J is TRBJ1-2 and V is TRBV11-2; the D gene is possibly TRBD1 (5 bases). This clonotype originated in a human donor with COVID-19, enrolled during active disease. The donor label of this sample is uncertain. This CDR3 is CASSPPGRANGYTF. The CDR3 DNA reads TGTGCCAGCAGCCCCCCGGGCAGGGCTAATGGCTACACCTTC.